The clone carrying this TCR beta chain was detected only once. This entry is derived from a study of blood T cell repertoires in COVID-19. Looking at the study overall: The origin of the acute and convalescent COVID-19 samples was the United States, Italy and Spain. T cells, B-cell-depleted T cells, or PBMCs provided the cDNA or gDNA that served as material.

Original methodology: From reference gene primer amplification, estimates of nucleated cell counts were derived. TCRdb keeps only in-frame clones here, not all; method: immunoSEQ multiplex PCR. V and J calls and clone size are given by that table; D and trimming were obtained from the DNA. The profile shows some 380,000 clones, over 75% of them singletons. The germline V gene encodes CDR1 LNHDA and CDR2 SQIVND (reference sequence). The CDR3 is 15 amino acids. Between the trimmed V and J ends, which lost 3 bases and 5 bases, there was a span of 14 bases. This study enrolled people aged about 18 to 100 from about two dozen US geographic areas.

Sequencing used PBMCs or T cells enriched from blood (not recorded which). The rearrangement links TRBV19 to TRBJ2-4; TRBD1 might be the D (6 bases). The receptor's source is a middle-aged woman with acute COVID-19. The CDR3 sequence is CASSIPQGNQNIQYF. The CDR3 bases are TGTGCCAGTAGTATTCCACAGGGCAATCAAAACATTCAGTACTTC.